The sequence of this TCR beta chain was determined in a study of Graves' ophthalmopathy and Graves' hyperthyroidism. This CDR3 spans 17 amino acids. The germline V gene encodes CDR1 DFQATT and CDR2 SNEGSKA (reference sequence). The V segment lost 2 bases and the J segment 0 bases; nucleotides outside the gene matches: 5. The study amplified TCR beta CDR3 regions using RNA transcripts. First-round RT-PCR relied on HTBI primers, and a second-round multiplex PCR came next. One entry per CDR3 protein results from TCRdb running MiXCR on the multiplex PCR reads. In the table there are 650,000 to 900,000 distinct CDR3 sequences, approximately 40% of which are singletons.

The TCR originated in an adult man with Graves' ophthalmopathy. V usage is TRBV20-1 and J usage is TRBJ2-2, with TRBD2 identical over 11 bases. The sequencing input was peripheral blood. The chain's CDR3 is CSARSTSGGANTGELFF. The CDR3 region has the DNA TGCAGTGCTAGATCTACTAGCGGGGGCGCGAACACCGGGGAGCTGTTTTTT.